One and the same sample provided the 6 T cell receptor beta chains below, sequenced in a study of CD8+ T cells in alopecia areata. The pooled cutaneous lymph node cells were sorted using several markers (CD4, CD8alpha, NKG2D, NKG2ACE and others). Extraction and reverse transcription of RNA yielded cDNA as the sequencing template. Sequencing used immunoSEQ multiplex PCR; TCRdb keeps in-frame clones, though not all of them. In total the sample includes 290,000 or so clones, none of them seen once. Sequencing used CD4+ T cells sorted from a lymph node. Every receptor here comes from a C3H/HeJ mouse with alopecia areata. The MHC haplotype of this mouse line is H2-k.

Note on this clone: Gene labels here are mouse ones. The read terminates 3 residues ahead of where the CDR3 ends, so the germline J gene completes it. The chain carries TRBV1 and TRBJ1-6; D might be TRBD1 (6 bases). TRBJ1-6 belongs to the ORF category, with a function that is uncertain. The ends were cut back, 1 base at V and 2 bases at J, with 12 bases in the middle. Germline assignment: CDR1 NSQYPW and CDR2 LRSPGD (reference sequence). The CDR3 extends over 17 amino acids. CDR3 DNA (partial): TGCACCTGCAGTGCAGCGGGACAAAATGCCTATAATTCGCCC. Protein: CTCSAAGQNAYNSP. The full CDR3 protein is CTCSAAGQNAYNSPLYF.

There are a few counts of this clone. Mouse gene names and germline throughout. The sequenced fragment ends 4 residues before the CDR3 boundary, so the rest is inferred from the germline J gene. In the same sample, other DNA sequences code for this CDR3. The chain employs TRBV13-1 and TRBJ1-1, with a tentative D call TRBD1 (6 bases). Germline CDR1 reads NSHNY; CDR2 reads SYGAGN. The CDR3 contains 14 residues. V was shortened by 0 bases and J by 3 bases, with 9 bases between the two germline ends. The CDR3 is CASSDAGDDTEVFF. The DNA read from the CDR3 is TGTGCCAGCAGTGATGCAGGGGATGACACA.

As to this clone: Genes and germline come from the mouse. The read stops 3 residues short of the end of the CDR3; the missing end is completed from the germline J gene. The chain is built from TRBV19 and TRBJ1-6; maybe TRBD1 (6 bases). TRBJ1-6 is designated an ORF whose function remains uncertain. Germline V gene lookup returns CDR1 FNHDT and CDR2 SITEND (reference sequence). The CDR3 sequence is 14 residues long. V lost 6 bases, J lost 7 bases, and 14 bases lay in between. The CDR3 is CASTRGAWNSPLYF. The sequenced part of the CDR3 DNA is TGTGCCAGCACTCGGGGGGCTTGGAATTCGCCC.

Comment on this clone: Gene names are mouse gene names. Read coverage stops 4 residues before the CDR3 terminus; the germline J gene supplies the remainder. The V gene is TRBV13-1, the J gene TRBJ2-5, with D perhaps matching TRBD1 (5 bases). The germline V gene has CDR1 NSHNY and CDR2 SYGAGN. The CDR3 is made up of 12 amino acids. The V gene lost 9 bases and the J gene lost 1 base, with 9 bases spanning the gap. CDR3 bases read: TGTGCCAACCGACAGTACCAAGAC. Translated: CANRQYQD. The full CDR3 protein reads CANRQYQDTQYF.

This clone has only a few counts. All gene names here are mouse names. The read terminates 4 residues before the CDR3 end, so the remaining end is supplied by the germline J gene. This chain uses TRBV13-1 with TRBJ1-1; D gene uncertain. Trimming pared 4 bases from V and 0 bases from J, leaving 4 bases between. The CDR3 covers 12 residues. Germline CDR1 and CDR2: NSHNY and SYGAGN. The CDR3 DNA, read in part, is TGTGCCAGCAGTCAAGCAAACACA. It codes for CASSQANT. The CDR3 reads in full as CASSQANTEVFF.

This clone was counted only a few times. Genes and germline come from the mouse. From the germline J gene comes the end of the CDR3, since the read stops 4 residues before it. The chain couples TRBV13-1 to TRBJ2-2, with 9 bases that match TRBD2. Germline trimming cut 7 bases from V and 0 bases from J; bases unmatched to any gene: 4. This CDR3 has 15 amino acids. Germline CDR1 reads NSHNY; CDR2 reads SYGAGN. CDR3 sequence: CASRTGAANTGQLYF. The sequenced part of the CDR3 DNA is TGTGCCAGCCGGACTGGGGCCGCAAACACCGGG.